The sequence of this T cell receptor (beta chain) was determined in a study of shared clonotypes between healthy human individuals (TCRdb year 2020). Describing the broader study: The cohort included three men and a couple of women between 18 and 49 years of age. For each donor, three plates each were used for CD4 naive and CD4 memory, two plates were used for CD8 naive, and one plate was used for CD8 memory. Blood TCR repertoires of roughly 5 healthy adults were deeply sequenced to estimate repertoire size and the extent of clonotype sharing between individuals. Libraries were prepared and TCR repertoires were sequenced by different laboratories using diverse techniques, in order to increase sequencing depth and limit assay-specific biases. Leukapheresis yielded between about 0.9 and 9 billion PBMCs per donor.

CD8 naive samples were CD45RO-negative cells positively selected for CCR7, giving a CD45RA+CCR7+ population that excluded TemRA cells. Healthy HIV-negative adults with no recently reported acute infections or vaccinations were included as donors. Only Caucasian adults living in Nashville, Tennessee, USA were represented among the donors. After blood collection by leukapheresis, PBMCs were isolated using Ficoll-Histopaque density gradient centrifugation and then cryopreserved in the vapor phase of liquid nitrogen. Analytical flow cytometry was used to check the purity and quantity of each magnetically sorted T cell population. From each sorted fraction, genomic DNA was isolated and quantified by UV absorbance on a Nanodrop 2000c. Using the deep immunoSEQ assay, multiplex PCR amplified TCR CDR3 regions from genomic DNA. For each cell subset, the extracted genomic DNA was distributed evenly across all wells of several immunoSEQ 96-well plates, and each plate served as one replicate. For sorted subsets, each replicate PCR was loaded with roughly 190 ng genomic DNA, equivalent to approximately 27,000 T cell genomes. The purified libraries were quantified using a Qubit 3.0 fluorometer, sized with a Bioanalyzer 2100, and then quantified again using the KAPA Library Quantification kit. Each immunoSEQ 96-well plate was sequenced on its own single-read 150-cycle Illumina NextSeq 550 flow cell. In the paper's pipeline: Because the immunoSEQ output included only junctional sequences and no quality scores, the filtering could not be the same as the filtering used for full-length reads. Sequences were annotated with PyIR, a Python wrapper for IgBLAST v1.9, and V/J genes and CDR3 were assigned using IMGT germline references. Reads with weak V/J assignments (E-value above 1e-6), missing CDR3, stop codons, out-of-frame junctions, or ambiguous translated residues were removed. V3J clonotypes were defined by identical inferred V gene, J gene, and CDR3 amino acid sequence. To compute the percentage overlap between repertoires, the number of shared unique clonotypes was divided by the size of the smaller repertoire. Repertoire richness was assessed with RTK rarefaction, the Chao1 estimator, and Recon v2.1 estimates of unobserved clonotypes. Generation probabilities were computed with OLGA for all TCRbeta clonotypes obtained by the gDNA method from four donors. TCRdb stores this immuneACCESS table with in-frame sequences only. Part of the clones is absent; in the studies checked, under half of the shortfall reflects unresolved V genes, and no reason is known for the rest. V and J calls and clone size are copied from that table; D and trimming were computed from the DNA. In all, the sample holds about 750,000 clones, and nearly 95% of those were seen once. In total, the top ten clones hold nearly 25% of the sample.

The CDR3 runs 14 residues from the cysteine to the phenylalanine. CDR3 DNA is the only sequence kept; it has 42 bases, read in frame from the first base. The germline ends are 12 bases apart after V is trimmed by 3 bases and J by 3 bases. For CDR1 and CDR2, the germline V gene (reference sequence) lists MNHEY and SMNVEV. Notes on this clone: Its antigen remains unidentified. No base quality values were provided; no much bigger clone lies one nucleotide off. This same CDR3 is encoded by further DNA sequences in the sample.

Results the study describes overall, beyond this receptor: Pairwise subsampling indicated that sequencing depth was expected to affect the degree of clonotype sharing among donors. Sharing across several donors was observed for approximately 4.6% of naive CD4, 3% to 3.5% of naive CD8, roughly 2.4% of memory CD4, and over 0.3% of memory CD8 clonotypes. Larger estimated clonotype richness was generally found for naive subsets than for memory subsets. Compared with non-shared clonotypes, the clonotypes found in all four sorted-subset donors had higher generation probabilities. Incomplete sequencing was indicated by rarefaction of sorted-subset datasets, despite the large sequencing depth. The genetic and exposure-history diversity represented was limited by the small number of donors. Sampling was restricted to blood, and TCR repertoires in tissue are likely to differ from TCR repertoires in blood.

Input material: naive CD8+ T cells sorted from blood. The sample's cell subset or site label, decoded: CD45RA+CCR7+. Recombination joined TRBV27 with TRBJ2-7; confidence is insufficient to name the D gene. This receptor was identified in a man younger than 45 in good health. The nucleotide sequence reads TGTGCCAGCAGTTTCTCGGGTGCCTTCTACGAGCAGTACTTC. This codes for CASSFSGAFYEQYF.